The 21 T cell receptor beta chains listed next were all sequenced from one sample in a study of T cells in Graves' hyperthyroidism and ophthalmopathy (dated by TCRdb to between 2018 and 2021). Library preparation used multiplex PCR. The reads were generated on an Illumina HiSeq 2000. The TCR beta CDR3 regions were amplified from the RNA transcripts. A first-round RT-PCR of the TCR CDR3 used the HTBI primer set with the Qiagen OneStep RT-PCR kit. TCRdb itself trimmed the public reads at Q25 with fastp, ran MiXCR and retained productive beta chains. Every distinct CDR3 protein forms one entry, paired with its most common genes and DNA. The sample contains more than 500,000 distinct CDR3 sequences, 15% to 20% of them found a single time. The leading ten clones occupy 25% to 30% of the sample. Sequenced input: blood. These receptors originate from a woman aged 25 to 45 with Graves' ophthalmopathy.

This clonotype showed up many times. The chain recombines TRBV2 with TRBJ1-2; no firm D call. Trimming removed 4 bases at V and 4 bases at J, with 10 bases between. The germline V gene has CDR1 SNHLY and CDR2 FYNNEI. The CDR3 consists of 13 residues. The CDR3 here is CASSVEGIYGYTF. The CDR3 DNA reads as TGTGCCAGCAGTGTTGAAGGAATCTATGGCTACACCTTC.

This clonotype was seen more than once but under ten times. V gene TRBV12-3 or TRBV12-4 combines with J gene TRBJ2-7; TRBD2 might be the D (5 bases). The CDR3 consists of 14 residues. Trimming cost V 2 bases and J 0 bases, with 8 bases left between them. In nucleotides, the CDR3 is TGTGCCAGCAGTTTAATAGGGAGCTCCTACGAGCAGTACTTC. This gives the protein CASSLIGSSYEQYF.

This clonotype was counted between two and nine times. The chain has TRBV7-3 and TRBJ2-2; tentative D call: TRBD2 (5 bases). V lost 1 base and J 2 bases, leaving 14 bases between the germline ends. CDR3 size: 17 residues. Germline values: CDR1 SGHTA, CDR2 FQGTGA. The CDR3 here is CASSLKTGRLNTGELFF. The CDR3 region has the DNA TGTGCCAGCAGCTTAAAGACTGGCCGACTAAACACCGGGGAGCTGTTTTTT. The full variable domain, rest sourced from reference TRBV7-3 and TRBJ2-2, is GAGVSQTPSNKVTEKGKYVELRCDPISGHTALYWYRQSLGQGPEFLIYFQGTGAADDSGLPNDRFFAVRPEGSVSTLKIQRTERGDSAVYLCASSLKTGRLNTGELFFGEGSRLTVL.

This clonotype was detected ten times or more. The chain is built from TRBV4-3 and TRBJ2-7; D gene ambiguous. With 0 bases removed from V and 1 base from J, the gap between germline ends came to 4 bases. Germline V lookup: CDR1 LGHNA, CDR2 YSLEER. This CDR3 is 13 amino acids long. CDR3 in DNA: TGCGCCAGCAGCCAAGATGAATCCTACGAGCAGTACTTC. It is translated as CASSQDESYEQYF.

In this sample, this clonotype turned up many times. This chain uses TRBV9 with TRBJ2-7, with a weak D call TRBD2 (5 bases). This CDR3 is built from 15 residues. The germline gives CDR1 SGDLS, CDR2 YYNGEE. Trimming left V 0 bases short and J 3 bases short, with 13 bases between. The CDR3 protein is CASSVEAGASYEQYF. CDR3 coding DNA: TGTGCCAGCAGCGTAGAGGCGGGTGCCAGCTACGAGCAGTACTTC.

The rearrangement joins TRBV20-1 to TRBJ2-3; tentatively, D is TRBD1 (6 bases). The CDR3 is made up of 14 amino acids. V was trimmed by 5 bases and J by 3 bases, leaving 15 bases between them. The germline CDR1 and CDR2 sequences are DFQATT and SNEGSKA (reference sequence). CDR3 region: CSAQTGYGTDTQYF. For the CDR3, the DNA is TGCAGTGCTCAAACAGGGTATGGGACAGATACGCAGTATTTT.

This clonotype occurred a few times. The rearrangement joins TRBV7-9 to TRBJ2-7; 9 bases match TRBD2. This CDR3 is 15 amino acids long. The germline V gene encodes CDR1 SEHNR and CDR2 FQNEAQ (reference sequence). V lost 0 bases and J lost 6; bases outside the gene matches: 6. CDR3 nucleotides: TGTGCCAGCAGCTTAGCGACGCGGGAGGGCCGCGAGCAGTACTTC. This gives the protein CASSLATREGREQYF.

This clonotype was recorded at least ten times. The rearrangement uses TRBV27 and TRBJ1-2, with a possible D match to TRBD1 (6 bases). From germline, CDR1 is MNHEY and CDR2 SMNVEV (reference sequence). The CDR3 is made up of 14 amino acids. The ends were cut back, 8 bases at V and 4 bases at J, with 17 bases in the middle. The DNA for the CDR3 is TGTGCCAGCGGGGGGGCAGGGCCCTCCTATGGCTACACCTTC. Protein product: CASGGAGPSYGYTF.

This clonotype was detected many times. The chain uses TRBV20-1 and TRBJ2-7; no definite D call. The germline V gene encodes CDR1 DFQATT and CDR2 SNEGSKA (reference sequence). The CDR3 covers 13 residues. Trimming removed 6 bases from V and 3 bases from J, with 15 bases in between. CDR3 residues: CSAPMLDLYEQYF. CDR3 bases: TGCAGTGCCCCTATGTTAGATCTCTACGAGCAGTACTTC.

This clonotype was detected ten times or more. The chain combines TRBV11-1 with TRBJ2-5; D unclear. The CDR3 sequence is 11 residues long. Germline loops: CDR1 SGHAT, CDR2 FQDESV (reference sequence). Trimming took off 4 bases at V and 4 bases at J, with 4 bases between the two ends. The CDR3 nucleotides are TGTGCCAGCAGCTCTAGAGAGACCCAGTACTTC. It translates to CASSSRETQYF.

The chain employs TRBV20-1 and TRBJ2-3, with TRBD2 matching 7 bases. This CDR3 contains 14 residues. V lost 4 bases to trimming and J lost 4 bases; unmatched junction nucleotides: 8. Germline assignment: CDR1 DFQATT and CDR2 SNEGSKA (reference sequence). The CDR3 DNA follows: TGCAGTGCTAAACCTGGGGGGGGGGCAGATACGCAGTATTTT. Translating it yields CSAKPGGGADTQYF.

This clonotype was observed many times. The V gene is TRBV2, the J gene TRBJ2-5, with 7 bases identical to TRBD2. J was trimmed by 2 bases and V by 5 bases; bases with no gene match: 17. This CDR3 has 18 residues. The germline V gene encodes CDR1 SNHLY and CDR2 FYNNEI. The CDR3 nucleotides are TGTGCCAGCAGTAGGCACTCGAGCGGGAAAACCTTTCAAGAGACCCAGTACTTC. Translating gives CASSRHSSGKTFQETQYF.

This chain uses TRBV27 with TRBJ2-7, with 13 nucleotides matching TRBD2. V trimming: 6 bases; J trimming: 4 bases; junction bases outside the gene matches: 3. The length of the CDR3 is 14 residues. Germline CDR1 is MNHEY and CDR2 is SMNVEV (reference sequence). As DNA, the CDR3 is TGTGCCAGCAGGACTAGCGGGAGGAGGTACGAGCAGTACTTC. This codes for CASRTSGRRYEQYF.

This clonotype has only a few counts. The chain links TRBV20-1 to TRBJ2-7; 8 bases align to TRBD2. This CDR3 contains 20 residues. Looked up from germline, CDR1 is DFQATT and CDR2 is SNEGSKA (reference sequence). With 1 base clipped from V and 0 bases from J, the junction kept 20 bases outside the gene matches. The CDR3, as DNA: TGCAGTGCTAGAGTTGAGGCAGGGCGTCTAGCGGGTGCCGTCTCCTACGAGCAGTACTTC. Translating it yields CSARVEAGRLAGAVSYEQYF.

This clonotype has at least ten counts. This chain links TRBV11-2 with TRBJ2-1; D gene ambiguous. The germline V gene has CDR1 SGHAT and CDR2 FQNNGV. Trimming stripped 4 bases from V and 8 bases from J, with 21 bases between. The CDR3 spans 16 residues. CDR3 residues: CASSSLYDSGSDEQFF. CDR3 coding DNA: TGTGCCAGCAGCTCCCTTTACGACTCAGGCAGTGATGAGCAGTTCTTC.

This clonotype has at least ten counts. V is TRBV6-6 and J is TRBJ1-1; possible D gene TRBD1, 5 bases. Trimming left V 2 bases short and J 4 bases short, with 11 bases between. The CDR3 has 14 residues. Germline CDR1 and CDR2: MNHNY and SVGAGI (reference sequence). Written as DNA, the CDR3 is TGTGCCAGCAGTTACGTGGGGGGGGGCACTGAAGCTTTCTTT. This codes for CASSYVGGGTEAFF.

The chain carries TRBV5-1 and TRBJ1-6; 8 bases fit TRBD1. V lost 0 bases and J lost 2; bases outside the gene matches: 4. Germline V gene lookup returns CDR1 SGHRS and CDR2 YFSETQ. This CDR3 has 17 amino acids. The CDR3 nucleotides read TGCGCCAGCAGCTTGGACGCAGGGGGCGCCTATAATTCACCCCTCCACTTT. As protein: CASSLDAGGAYNSPLHF.

The rearrangement uses TRBV27 and TRBJ2-3, with 13 positions matching TRBD2. J was trimmed by 5 bases and V by 1 base; bases with no gene match: 12. The CDR3 runs to 19 residues. Germline V CDR1 and CDR2: MNHEY, SMNVEV (reference sequence). Written as DNA, the CDR3 is TGTGCCAGCAGTTTATTTCCCCAACTAGCGGGAGGGCCGAAAGATACGCAGTATTTT. It codes for CASSLFPQLAGGPKDTQYF.

This clonotype was recorded at least ten times. The CDR3 loop reads CASSLNYASQETQYF. As DNA, the CDR3 is TGTGCCAGCAGTTTAAACTACGCCTCCCAAGAGACCCAGTACTTC. The rearrangement uses TRBV27 and TRBJ2-5; D unclear. CDR1 and CDR2 (germline): MNHEY, SMNVEV (reference sequence). The CDR3 has 15 residues. Between the trimmed V and J ends, which lost 2 bases and 1 base, there was a span of 11 bases.

This clonotype was seen repeatedly, ten times or more. The chain joins TRBV5-4 to TRBJ1-1; D gene uncertain. Trimming took off 4 bases at V and 0 bases at J, with 10 bases between the two ends. Germline V gene sequence: CDR1 SGHNT, CDR2 YYREEE (reference sequence). The CDR3 sequence is 14 residues long. CDR3 in amino acids: CASSRKQLNTEAFF. The CDR3 region has the DNA TGTGCCAGCAGCCGAAAACAACTGAACACTGAAGCTTTCTTT.

This clonotype was counted at least ten times. This chain links TRBV7-2 with TRBJ2-1; D perhaps matches TRBD2 (6 bases). The ends were cut back, 2 bases at V and 0 bases at J, with 11 bases in the middle. Germline assignment: CDR1 SGHTA and CDR2 FQGNSA. CDR3 size: 16 residues. The CDR3 sequence: CASSLKGRPSYNEQFF. Written as DNA, the CDR3 is TGTGCCAGCAGCTTAAAGGGGAGGCCCTCCTACAATGAGCAGTTCTTC.